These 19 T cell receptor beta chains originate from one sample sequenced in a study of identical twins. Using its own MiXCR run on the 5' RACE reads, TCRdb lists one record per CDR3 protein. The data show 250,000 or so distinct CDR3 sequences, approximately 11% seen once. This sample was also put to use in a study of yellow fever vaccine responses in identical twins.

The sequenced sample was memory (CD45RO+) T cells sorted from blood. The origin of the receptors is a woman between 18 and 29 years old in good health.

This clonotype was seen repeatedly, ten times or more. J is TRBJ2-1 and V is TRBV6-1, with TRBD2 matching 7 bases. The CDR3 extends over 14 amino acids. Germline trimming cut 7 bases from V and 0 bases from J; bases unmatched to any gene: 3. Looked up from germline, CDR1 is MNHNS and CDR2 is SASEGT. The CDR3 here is CASTSGSSYNEQFF. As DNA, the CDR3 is TGTGCCAGCACTAGCGGAAGCTCCTACAATGAGCAGTTCTTC.

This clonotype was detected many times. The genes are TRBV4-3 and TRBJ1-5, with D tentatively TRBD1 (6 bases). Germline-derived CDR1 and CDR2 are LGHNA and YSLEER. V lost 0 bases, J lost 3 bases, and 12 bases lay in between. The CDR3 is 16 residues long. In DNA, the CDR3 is TGCGCCAGCAGCCAAGATTACAGGGTGTACAATCAGCCCCAGCATTTT. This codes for CASSQDYRVYNQPQHF.

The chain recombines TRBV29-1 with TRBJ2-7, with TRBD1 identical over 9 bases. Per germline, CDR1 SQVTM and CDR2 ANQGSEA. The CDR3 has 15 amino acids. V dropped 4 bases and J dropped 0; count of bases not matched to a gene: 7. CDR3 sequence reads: CSVATTGGFSYEQYF. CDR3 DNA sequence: TGCAGCGTTGCTACTACAGGGGGCTTCTCCTACGAGCAGTACTTC.

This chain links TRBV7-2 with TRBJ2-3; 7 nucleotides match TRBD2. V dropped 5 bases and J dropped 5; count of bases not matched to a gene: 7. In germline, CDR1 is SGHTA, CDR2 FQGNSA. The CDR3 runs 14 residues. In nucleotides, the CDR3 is TGTGCCAGCAGCCGGGCGGCGGGAGAAGATACGCAGTATTTT. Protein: CASSRAAGEDTQYF.

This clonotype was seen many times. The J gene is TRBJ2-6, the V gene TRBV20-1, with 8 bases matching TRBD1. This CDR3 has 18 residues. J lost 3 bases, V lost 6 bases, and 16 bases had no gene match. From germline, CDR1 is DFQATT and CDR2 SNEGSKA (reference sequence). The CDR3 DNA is TGCAGTGCAAAAGTGGTTGACAGGGGATCGCGTGGGGCCAACGTCCTGACTTTC. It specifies CSAKVVDRGSRGANVLTF.

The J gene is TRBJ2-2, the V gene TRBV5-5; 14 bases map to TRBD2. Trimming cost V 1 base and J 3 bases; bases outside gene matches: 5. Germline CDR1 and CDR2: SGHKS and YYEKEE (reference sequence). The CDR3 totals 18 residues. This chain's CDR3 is CASSLMGLAGAYTGELFF. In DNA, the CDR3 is TGTGCCAGCAGCTTGATGGGACTAGCGGGGGCCTACACCGGGGAGCTGTTTTTT. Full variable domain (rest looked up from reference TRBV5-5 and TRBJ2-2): DAGVTQSPTHLIKTRGQQVTLRCSPISGHKSVSWYQQVLGQGPQFIFQYYEKEERGRGNFPDRFSARQFPNYSSELNVNALLLGDSALYLCASSLMGLAGAYTGELFFGEGSRLTVL.

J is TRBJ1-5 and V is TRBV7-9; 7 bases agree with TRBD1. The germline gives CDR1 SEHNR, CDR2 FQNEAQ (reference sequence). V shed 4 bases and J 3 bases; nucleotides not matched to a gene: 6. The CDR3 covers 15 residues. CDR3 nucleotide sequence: TGTGCCAGCAGCTCAAGACAGGGAGACAATCAGCCCCAGCATTTT. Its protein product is CASSSRQGDNQPQHF.

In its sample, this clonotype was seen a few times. The chain's CDR3 is CASTSLSGAKNIQYF. The CDR3 DNA follows: TGTGCCAGCACCTCCCTGAGCGGGGCCAAAAACATTCAGTACTTC. V gene TRBV28 combines with J gene TRBJ2-4; a weak D match, TRBD2 (6 bases). Germline V gene lookup returns CDR1 MDHEN and CDR2 SYDVKM. V dropped 7 bases and J dropped 1 base, with 14 bases sitting between them. The CDR3 is 15 residues long.

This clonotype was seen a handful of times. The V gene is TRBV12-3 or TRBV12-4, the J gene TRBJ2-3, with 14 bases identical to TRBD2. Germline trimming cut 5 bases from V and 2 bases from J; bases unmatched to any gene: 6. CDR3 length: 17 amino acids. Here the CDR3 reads CASSLGLAGVATDTQYF. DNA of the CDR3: TGTGCCAGCAGTCTGGGACTAGCGGGAGTTGCCACAGATACGCAGTATTTT.

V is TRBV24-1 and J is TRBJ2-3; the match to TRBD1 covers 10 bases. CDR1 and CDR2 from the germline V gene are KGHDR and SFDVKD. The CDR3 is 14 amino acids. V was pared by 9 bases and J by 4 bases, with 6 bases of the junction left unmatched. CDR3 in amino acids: CATAVTGGADTQYF. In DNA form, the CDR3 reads TGTGCCACCGCCGTGACAGGGGGCGCAGATACGCAGTATTTT.

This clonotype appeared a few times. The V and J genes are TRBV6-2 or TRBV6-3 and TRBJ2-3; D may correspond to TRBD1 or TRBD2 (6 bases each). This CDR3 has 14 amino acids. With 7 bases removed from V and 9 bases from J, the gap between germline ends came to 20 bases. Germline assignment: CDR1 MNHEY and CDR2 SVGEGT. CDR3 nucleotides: TGTGCCAGCAAAAGCGCAGGGGACTCCCGAACGCAGTATTTT. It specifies CASKSAGDSRTQYF.

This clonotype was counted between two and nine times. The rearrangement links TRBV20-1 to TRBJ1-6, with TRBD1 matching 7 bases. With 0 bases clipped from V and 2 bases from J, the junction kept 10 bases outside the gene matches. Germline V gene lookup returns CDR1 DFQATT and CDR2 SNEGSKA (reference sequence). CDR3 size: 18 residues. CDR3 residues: CSARDSVTGVAYNSPLHF. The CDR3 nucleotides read TGCAGTGCTAGAGATAGTGTCACAGGGGTCGCCTATAATTCACCCCTCCACTTT.

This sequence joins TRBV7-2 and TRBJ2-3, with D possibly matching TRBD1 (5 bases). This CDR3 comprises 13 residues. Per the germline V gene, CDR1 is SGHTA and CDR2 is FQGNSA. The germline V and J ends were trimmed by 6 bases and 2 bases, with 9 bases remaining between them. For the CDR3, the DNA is TGTGCCAGCAGGTCAGGGTTCACAGATACGCAGTATTTT. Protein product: CASRSGFTDTQYF.

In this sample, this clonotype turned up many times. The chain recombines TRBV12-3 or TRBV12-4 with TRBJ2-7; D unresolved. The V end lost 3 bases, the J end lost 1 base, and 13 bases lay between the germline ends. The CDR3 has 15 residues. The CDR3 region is CASSLGSNPSYEQYF. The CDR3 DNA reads TGTGCCAGCAGTTTGGGGTCAAACCCTTCCTACGAGCAGTACTTC.

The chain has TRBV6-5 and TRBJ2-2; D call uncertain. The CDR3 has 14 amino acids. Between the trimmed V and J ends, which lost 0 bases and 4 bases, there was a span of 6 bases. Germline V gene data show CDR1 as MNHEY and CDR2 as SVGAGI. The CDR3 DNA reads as TGTGCCAGCAGTTACTCGCGGCGCACCGGGGAGCTGTTTTTT. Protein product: CASSYSRRTGELFF.

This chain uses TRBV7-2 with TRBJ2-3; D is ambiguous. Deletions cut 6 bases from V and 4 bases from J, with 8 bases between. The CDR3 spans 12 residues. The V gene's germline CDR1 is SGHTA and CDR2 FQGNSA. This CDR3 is CASSFKADTQYF. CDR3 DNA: TGTGCCAGCAGTTTTAAAGCAGATACGCAGTATTTT.

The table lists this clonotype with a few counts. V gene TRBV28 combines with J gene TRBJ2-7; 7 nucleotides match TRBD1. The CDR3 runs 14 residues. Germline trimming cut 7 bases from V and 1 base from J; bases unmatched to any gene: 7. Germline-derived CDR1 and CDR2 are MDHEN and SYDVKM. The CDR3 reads CASIGTAFSYEQYF. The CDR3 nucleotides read TGTGCCAGCATTGGGACAGCCTTTTCCTACGAGCAGTACTTC. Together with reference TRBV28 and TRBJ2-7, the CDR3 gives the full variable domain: DVKVTQSSRYLVKRTGEKVFLECVQDMDHENMFWYRQDPGLGLRLIYFSYDVKMKEKGDIPEGYSVSREKKERFSLILESASTNQTSMYLCASIGTAFSYEQYFGPGTRLTVT.

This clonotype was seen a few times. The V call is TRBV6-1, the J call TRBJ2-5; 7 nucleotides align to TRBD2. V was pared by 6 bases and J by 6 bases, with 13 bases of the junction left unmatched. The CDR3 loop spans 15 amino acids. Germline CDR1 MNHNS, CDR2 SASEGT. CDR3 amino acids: CASRTVAGGRQTQYF. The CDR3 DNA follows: TGTGCCAGCAGAACTGTAGCGGGTGGAAGACAGACCCAGTACTTC.

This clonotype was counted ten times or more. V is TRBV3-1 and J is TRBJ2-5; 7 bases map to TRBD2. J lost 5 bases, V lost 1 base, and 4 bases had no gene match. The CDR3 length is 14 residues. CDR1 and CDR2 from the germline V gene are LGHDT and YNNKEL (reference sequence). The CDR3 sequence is CASSQGTSSETQYF. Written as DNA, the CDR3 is TGTGCCAGCAGCCAAGGGACTAGTTCGGAGACCCAGTACTTC.